This entry features one TCR beta chain sequence. What it recognizes is unknown. Via CD45RO/CCR7/CD25/CD127/CD95/CD27, cells of the CD4+ naive, central memory, regulatory and stem cell-like memory subsets were sorted. These data belong to a study of beta chain features in type 1 diabetes. Looked up from germline, CDR1 is SGHTA and CDR2 is FQGNSA. The V and J ends lost 4 bases and 6 bases respectively, with 9 bases between them. The CDR3 sequence is 12 residues long. As every portion of the isolated RNA was reverse transcribed, the sequencing read expressed TCRB transcripts. Method: immunoSEQ multiplex PCR; TCRdb's copy keeps in-frame clones and lacks some. The table has over 300,000 clones, over 7% seen once. Study results and caveats: Type 1 diabetes patients showed a moderate but significant shortening of TCRB CDR3s in all four CD4+ subsets. Among patients, naive, central memory and Treg TCRB repertoires appeared more similar than among healthy donors.

Material: central memory CD4+ T cells from blood. V is TRBV7-2 and J is TRBJ1-2; D is perhaps TRBD1 (5 bases). The clonotype was recovered from a man younger than 45 with type 1 diabetes. In DNA form, the CDR3 reads TGTGCCAGCAGCTATAGGGGTGATGGCTACACCTTC. Protein product: CASSYRGDGYTF. The full variable domain, completed using reference TRBV7-2 and TRBJ1-2, is GAGVSQSPSNKVTEKGKDVELRCDPISGHTALYWYRQSLGQGLEFLIYFQGNSAPDKSGLPSDRFSAERTGGSVSTLTIQRTQQEDSAVYLCASSYRGDGYTFGSGTRLTVV.